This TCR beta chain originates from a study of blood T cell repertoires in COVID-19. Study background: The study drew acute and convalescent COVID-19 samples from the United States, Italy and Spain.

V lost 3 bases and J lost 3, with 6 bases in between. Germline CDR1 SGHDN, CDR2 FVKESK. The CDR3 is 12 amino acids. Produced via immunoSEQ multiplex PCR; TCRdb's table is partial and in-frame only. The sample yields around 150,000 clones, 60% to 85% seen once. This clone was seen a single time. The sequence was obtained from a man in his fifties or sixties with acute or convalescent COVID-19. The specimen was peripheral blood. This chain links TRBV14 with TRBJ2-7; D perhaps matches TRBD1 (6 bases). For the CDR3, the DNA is TGTGCCAGCAGCCAGGACAGCTACGAGCAGTACTTC. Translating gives CASSQDSYEQYF.